Sequencing of this T cell receptor beta chain was carried out in a study of blood T cell repertoires in COVID-19. Study as a whole: The origin of the acute and convalescent COVID-19 samples was the United States, Italy and Spain. The analysed material was cDNA or gDNA that came from T cells, B-cell-depleted T cells, or PBMCs.

Authors' analysis steps: Estimates of nucleated cell counts were drawn from the amplification of reference gene primers. Repertoires were generated with immunoSEQ multiplex PCR, while TCRdb's copy carries only in-frame clones and drops some. The V and J calls and clone size come from that table; D and trimming were worked out from the DNA. The table records about 200,000 clones, 80% to 90% of them present only once. The clonotype was recovered from a woman of 80 years or more with acute or convalescent COVID-19. The source material was peripheral blood.

The CDR3, as DNA: TGTGCCAGCAGCCCGAGCGGACTAGCGGGAGAAGAGACCCAGTACTTC. It translates to CASSPSGLAGEETQYF. This chain uses TRBV3-1 (or the pseudogene TRBV3-2) with TRBJ2-5; 13 bases fit TRBD2. The CDR3 is made up of 16 amino acids. V was clipped by 4 bases and J by 3 bases; unmatched bases: 5. The germline CDR1 and CDR2 sequences are LGHDT and YNNKEL (reference sequence).